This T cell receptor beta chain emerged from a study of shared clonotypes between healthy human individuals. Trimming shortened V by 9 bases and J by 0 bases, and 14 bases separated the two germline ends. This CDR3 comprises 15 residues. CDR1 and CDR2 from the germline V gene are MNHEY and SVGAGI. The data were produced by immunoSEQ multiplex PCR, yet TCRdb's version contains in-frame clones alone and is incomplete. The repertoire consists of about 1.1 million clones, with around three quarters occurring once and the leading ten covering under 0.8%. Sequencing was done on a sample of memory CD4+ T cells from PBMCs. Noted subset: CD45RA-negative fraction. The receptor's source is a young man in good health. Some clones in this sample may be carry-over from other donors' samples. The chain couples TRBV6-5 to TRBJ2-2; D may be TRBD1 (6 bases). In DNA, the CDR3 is TGTGCCAGTTGTCGGGCAGGGGCGAACACCGGGGAGCTGTTTTTT. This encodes CASCRAGANTGELFF.